These 17 T cell receptor beta chains were all obtained from the same sample, sequenced in a study of cytomegalovirus exposure and HLA in healthy donors. A multiplex PCR was run with 60 Vbeta primers and 13 Jbeta primers. This table comes from immunoSEQ multiplex PCR, and its TCRdb copy is limited to in-frame clones, with some not included. The data hold around 170,000 clones, with about 80% observed a single time. The sequenced sample consisted of PBMCs. The source is a woman aged 25 to 39 in good health and CMV-seronegative.

This clone was seen just once. The DNA is omitted, as the CDR3 cannot be located on it reliably, and the CDR3 follows TCRdb's listing. The chain's CDR3 is CASILDRGEETQYF. The chain employs TRBV2 and TRBJ2-5; the table's TRBD1 call for D was not verified on the DNA. From its first to its last residue, the CDR3 has 14 amino acids. Germline V gives CDR1 SNHLY, CDR2 FYNNEI.

This rearrangement joins TRBV10-2 to TRBJ1-6, with 8 bases fitting TRBD1. Germline lookup yields CDR1 WSHSY and CDR2 SAAADI. The CDR3 runs 14 residues. Trimming at V came to 6 bases and at J to 7 bases, leaving 5 bases not matched to a gene. The DNA for the CDR3 is TGCGCCAGCAGCGCACAGGGGGAAAATTCACCCCTCCACTTT. Translation gives CASSAQGENSPLHF.

This clone was counted once. V gene TRBV4-2 combines with J gene TRBJ2-2; D unresolved. This CDR3 is 18 amino acids long. CDR1 and CDR2 (germline): LGHNA, YNFKEQ. With 2 bases removed from V and 0 bases from J, the gap between germline ends came to 16 bases. CDR3 loop: CASSQTVRLLANTGELFF. The CDR3 nucleotides read TGTGCCAGCAGCCAAACGGTCCGACTCCTTGCGAACACCGGGGAGCTGTTTTTT.

The chain couples TRBV4-3 to TRBJ1-4; 7 bases match TRBD1. Per the germline V gene, CDR1 is LGHNA and CDR2 is YSLEER. This CDR3 is built from 16 residues. V lost 0 bases, J lost 8 bases, and 9 bases stayed unmatched. CDR3 amino acids: CASSQDPGQPREKLFF. The CDR3 bases are TGCGCCAGCAGCCAAGACCCGGGACAGCCTAGGGAAAAACTGTTTTTT.

The J gene is TRBJ2-2, the V gene TRBV10-2; TRBD1 matches at 8 bases. Germline CDR1 is WSHSY and CDR2 is SAAADI. This CDR3 has 14 amino acids. J was trimmed by 2 bases and V by 8 bases; bases with no gene match: 4. The CDR3 spells CASAGTGNTGELFF. The CDR3 coding sequence is TGCGCCAGCGCCGGGACAGGCAACACCGGGGAGCTGTTTTTT.

CDR3 in amino acids: CASSSPWGSQAFF. As DNA, the CDR3 is TGTGCCAGCAGCTCTCCGTGGGGCAGTCAAGCTTTCTTT. J is TRBJ1-1 and V is TRBV7-9; D perhaps matches TRBD1 (5 bases). The CDR3 has 13 amino acids. Germline V lookup: CDR1 SEHNR, CDR2 FQNEAQ (reference sequence). V was shortened by 4 bases and J by 9 bases, with 15 bases between the two germline ends.

The rearrangement links TRBV5-1 to TRBJ1-2; the match to TRBD1 covers 8 bases. With 0 bases clipped from V and 0 bases from J, the junction kept 10 bases outside the gene matches. This CDR3 region has 18 residues. The germline V gene encodes CDR1 SGHRS and CDR2 YFSETQ. This chain's CDR3 is CASSLDMGQATSNYGYTF. The CDR3 DNA reads as TGCGCCAGCAGCTTGGATATGGGACAGGCGACTTCTAACTATGGCTACACCTTC. Full variable domain (outside the CDR3, taken from reference TRBV5-1 and TRBJ1-2): KAGVTQTPRYLIKTRGQQVTLSCSPISGHRSVSWYQQTPGQGLQFLFEYFSETQRNKGNFPGRFSGRQFSNSRSEMNVSTLELGDSALYLCASSLDMGQATSNYGYTFGSGTRLTVV.

The chain joins TRBV4-2 to TRBJ2-7, with 7 bases identical to TRBD1. J was trimmed by 2 bases and V by 5 bases; bases with no gene match: 6. This CDR3 has 14 residues. Germline V lookup: CDR1 LGHNA, CDR2 YNFKEQ. CDR3 region: CASSSRTGPYEQYF. The CDR3 DNA is TGTGCCAGCAGCTCCCGGACAGGACCCTACGAGCAGTACTTC.

The rearrangement joins TRBV29-1 to TRBJ2-1, with a tentative D call TRBD1 (5 bases). Germline CDR1 reads SQVTM; CDR2 reads ANQGSEA. There are 16 residues in the CDR3. With 4 bases removed from V and 5 bases from J, the gap between germline ends came to 21 bases. The CDR3: CSVVSPNRGTHNEQFF. CDR3 nucleotides: TGCAGCGTTGTGAGCCCAAATAGGGGCACTCACAATGAGCAGTTCTTC.

This sequence joins TRBV6-1 and TRBJ2-1, with 8 bases that match TRBD1. This CDR3 region has 14 residues. Germline CDR1 and CDR2: MNHNS and SASEGT. Trimming removed 2 bases from V and 12 bases from J; junction bases left unmatched: 9. The CDR3 region has the DNA TGTGCCAGCAGTGAAACAGGACAGGGCCAGGGGCAGTTCTTC. It is translated as CASSETGQGQGQFF.

This chain joins TRBV7-2 and TRBJ1-2; D remains unclear. Germline V gene lookup returns CDR1 SGHTA and CDR2 FQGNSA. V lost 3 bases, J lost 0 bases, and 17 bases lay in between. The CDR3 has 17 amino acids. The CDR3 coding sequence is TGTGCCAGCAGCTTCAGCGGCCGGTTAGTTCCTAACTATGGCTACACCTTC. Residues: CASSFSGRLVPNYGYTF.

This sequence joins TRBV5-4 and TRBJ2-3; 7 bases line up with TRBD1. The trim removed 5 bases at V and 3 bases at J, leaving 9 bases unmatched. The CDR3 consists of 15 residues. Germline V CDR1 and CDR2: SGHNT, YYREEE (reference sequence). CDR3 loop: CASSIQGDYTDTQYF. The CDR3 DNA sequence: TGTGCCAGCAGTATCCAGGGGGATTATACAGATACGCAGTATTTT.

The chain uses TRBV2 and TRBJ1-2; no firm D call. V dropped 6 bases and J dropped 0 bases, with 11 bases sitting between them. The CDR3 covers 14 residues. Germline CDR1 and CDR2: SNHLY and FYNNEI. The DNA for the CDR3 is TGTGCCAGCAGCTACAGAGACGCTAACTATGGCTACACCTTC. This encodes CASSYRDANYGYTF.

The chain has TRBV18 and TRBJ1-5, with 9 positions matching TRBD1. Per the germline V gene, CDR1 is KGHSH and CDR2 is LQKENI. Losses at the gene ends were 4 bases for V and 7 bases for J; bases not matched to a gene: 8. The CDR3 totals 15 residues. CDR3 residues: CASSQGTGFVQPQHF. In DNA, the CDR3 is TGTGCCAGCTCACAGGGGACAGGGTTTGTGCAGCCCCAGCATTTT.

The chain carries TRBV30 and TRBJ1-2, with 7 bases lining up with TRBD1. Germline V gene lookup returns CDR1 GTSNPN and CDR2 SVGIG (reference sequence). V lost 5 bases, J lost 3 bases, and 6 bases stayed unmatched. The CDR3 consists of 13 residues. The CDR3 protein is CAWEGDSDYGYTF. The CDR3 bases are TGTGCCTGGGAGGGGGACAGTGACTATGGCTACACCTTC.

The CDR3 spells CASSPDRVNEKLFF. CDR3 sequence (DNA): TGCGCCAGCAGCCCGGACAGGGTGAATGAAAAACTGTTTTTT. The chain links TRBV4-1 to TRBJ1-4; 8 bases agree with TRBD1. Germline V gives CDR1 MGHRA, CDR2 YSYEKL. This CDR3 is 14 amino acids long. J was trimmed by 5 bases and V by 4 bases; bases with no gene match: 3.

This chain joins TRBV27 and TRBJ1-2; D gene uncertain. The CDR3 length is 13 residues. The germline CDR1 and CDR2 sequences are MNHEY and SMNVEV (reference sequence). The V end was cut by 5 bases, the J end by 3 bases, with 10 bases between. CDR3 region: CASSPHGDYGYTF. The CDR3 DNA follows: TGTGCCAGCAGTCCCCACGGGGACTATGGCTACACCTTC.